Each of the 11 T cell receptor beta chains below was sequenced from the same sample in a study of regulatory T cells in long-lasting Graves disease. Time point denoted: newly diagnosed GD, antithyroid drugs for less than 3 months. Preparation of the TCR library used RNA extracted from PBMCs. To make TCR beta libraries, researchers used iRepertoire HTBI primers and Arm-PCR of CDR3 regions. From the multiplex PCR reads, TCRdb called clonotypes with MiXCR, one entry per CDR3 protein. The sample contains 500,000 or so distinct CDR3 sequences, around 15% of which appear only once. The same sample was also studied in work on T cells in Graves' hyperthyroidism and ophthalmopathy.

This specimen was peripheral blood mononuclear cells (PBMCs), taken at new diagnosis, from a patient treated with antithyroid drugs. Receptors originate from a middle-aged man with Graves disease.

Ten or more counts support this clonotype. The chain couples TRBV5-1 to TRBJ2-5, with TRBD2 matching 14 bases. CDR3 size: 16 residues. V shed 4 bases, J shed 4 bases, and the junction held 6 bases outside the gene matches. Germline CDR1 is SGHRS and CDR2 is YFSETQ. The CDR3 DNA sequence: TGCGCCAGCAGCCGGGGACTAGCGGGAGAGGGAGAGACCCAGTACTTC. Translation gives CASSRGLAGEGETQYF.

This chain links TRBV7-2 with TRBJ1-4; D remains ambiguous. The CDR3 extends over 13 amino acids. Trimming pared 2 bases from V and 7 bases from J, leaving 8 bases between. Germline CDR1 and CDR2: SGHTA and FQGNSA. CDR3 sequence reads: CASSLRRSEKLFF. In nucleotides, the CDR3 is TGTGCCAGCAGCTTAAGACGCAGTGAAAAACTGTTTTTT.

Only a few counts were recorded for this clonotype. CDR3 bases: TGCGCCAGCCGGGAGGTCCTGAACACCGGGGAGCTGTTTTTT. Residues: CASREVLNTGELFF. This chain links TRBV10-2 with TRBJ2-2, with TRBD2 matching 7 bases. Germline assignment: CDR1 WSHSY and CDR2 SAAADI. The junction had 4 bases not matched to a gene; V was cut back by 8 bases and J by 1 base. The CDR3 contains 14 residues.

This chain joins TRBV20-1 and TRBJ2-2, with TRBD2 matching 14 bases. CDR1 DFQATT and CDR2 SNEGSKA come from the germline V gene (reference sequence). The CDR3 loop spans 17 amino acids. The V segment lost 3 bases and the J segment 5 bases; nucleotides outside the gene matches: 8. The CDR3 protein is CSARLGGTSGRTGELFF. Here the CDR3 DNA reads TGCAGTGCTAGGTTGGGCGGGACTAGCGGGAGAACCGGGGAGCTGTTTTTT.

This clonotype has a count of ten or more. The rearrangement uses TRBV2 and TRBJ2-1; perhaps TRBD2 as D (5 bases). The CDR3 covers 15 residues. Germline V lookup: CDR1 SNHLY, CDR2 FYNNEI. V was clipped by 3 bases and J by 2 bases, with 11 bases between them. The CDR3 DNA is TGTGCCAGCAGTGACTCGCGGGTCCCCTACAATGAGCAGTTCTTC. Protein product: CASSDSRVPYNEQFF. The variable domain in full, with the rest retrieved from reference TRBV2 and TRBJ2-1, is EPEVTQTPSHQVTQMGQEVILRCVPISNHLYFYWYRQILGQKVEFLVSFYNNEISEKSEIFDDQFSVERPDGSNFTLKIRSTKLEDSAMYFCASSDSRVPYNEQFFGPGTRLTVL.

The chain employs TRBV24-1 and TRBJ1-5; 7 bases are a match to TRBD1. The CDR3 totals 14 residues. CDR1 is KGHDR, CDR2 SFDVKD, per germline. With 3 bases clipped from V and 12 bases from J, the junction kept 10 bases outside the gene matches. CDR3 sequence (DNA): TGTGCCACCAGTGATCATACAGGGGCGCAGGGCCAGCATTTT. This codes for CATSDHTGAQGQHF.

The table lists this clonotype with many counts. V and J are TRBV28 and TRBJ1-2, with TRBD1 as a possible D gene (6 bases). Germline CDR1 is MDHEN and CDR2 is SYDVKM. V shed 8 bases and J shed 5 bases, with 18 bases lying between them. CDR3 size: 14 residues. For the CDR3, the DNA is TGTGCCAGCTGGCCGGGGGGGGCGAGGTATGGCTACACCTTC. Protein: CASWPGGARYGYTF.

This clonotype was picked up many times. DNA of the CDR3: TGTGCCAGCAGTCGTGGGGACAGGGGATACAATGAGCAGTTCTTC. Translating it yields CASSRGDRGYNEQFF. This chain connects TRBV28 to TRBJ2-1; 10 bases line up with TRBD1. The V gene's germline CDR1 is MDHEN and CDR2 SYDVKM. V shed 5 bases and J 4 bases; nucleotides not matched to a gene: 5. The CDR3 has 15 amino acids.

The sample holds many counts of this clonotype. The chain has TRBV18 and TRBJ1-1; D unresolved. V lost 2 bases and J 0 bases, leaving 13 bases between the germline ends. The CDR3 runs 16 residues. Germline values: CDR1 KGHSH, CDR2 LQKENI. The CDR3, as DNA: TGTGCCAGCTCACCAGAGACATCCCTCTTGAACACTGAAGCTTTCTTT. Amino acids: CASSPETSLLNTEAFF.

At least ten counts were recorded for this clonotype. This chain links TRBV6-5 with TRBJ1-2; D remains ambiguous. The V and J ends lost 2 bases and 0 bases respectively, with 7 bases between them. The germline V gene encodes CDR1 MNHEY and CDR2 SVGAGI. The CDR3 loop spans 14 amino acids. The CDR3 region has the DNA TGTGCCAGCAGTTACGCAGTAACTAACTATGGCTACACCTTC. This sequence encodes CASSYAVTNYGYTF.

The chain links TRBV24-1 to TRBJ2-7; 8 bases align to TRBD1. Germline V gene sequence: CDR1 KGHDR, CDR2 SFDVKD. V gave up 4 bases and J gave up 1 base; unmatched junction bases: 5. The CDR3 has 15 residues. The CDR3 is CATSDPTGGSYEQYF. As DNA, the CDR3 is TGTGCCACCAGTGACCCAACAGGGGGTTCCTACGAGCAGTACTTC.